The sample holds a few counts of the clone carrying this T cell receptor beta chain. Antigen unknown. Trimming shortened V by 7 bases and J by 5 bases, and 19 bases separated the two germline ends. CDR3 length: 15 residues. Germline V lookup: CDR1 SEHNR, CDR2 FQNEAQ (reference sequence). From the reads, TCRdb called clonotypes with MiXCR, one entry per CDR3 protein. The profile shows 100,000 to 150,000 distinct CDR3 sequences, more than 30% of them singletons. The sample is drawn from a study of T cell repertoires in cytomegalovirus infection. Turning to the study itself: Public signatures in TCR beta pointed to CMV infection and matching HLA type. Study-level points and caveats: Within the response measured ex vivo, HLA-C-restricted CMV-specific TCR beta clonotypes were dominant.

This chain connects TRBV7-9 to TRBJ2-3, with D perhaps TRBD2 (7 bases). The receptor's source is a human donor in good health (CMV status not recorded). Some clones in this sample may be carry-over from other donors' samples. The input for sequencing was CD8+ T cells from cultured PBMCs, taken from culture after CMV antigen stimulation. CDR3 loop: CASITRGGSQDTQYF. CDR3 DNA sequence: TGTGCCAGCATAACAAGGGGGGGGTCGCAAGATACGCAGTATTTT.